Below are 31 T cell receptor beta chains sequenced from a single sample in a study of blood T cell repertoires in COVID-19. Only in-frame clones appear in the TCRdb table, and some are missing; sequencing was by immunoSEQ multiplex PCR. The table has around 200,000 clones, under 80% seen once. Sequenced: peripheral blood. Every receptor here comes from a man aged 50-59 years who had recovered from COVID-19.

CDR3 nucleotides: TGTGCCAGCAGCGCAACAGGGTCGAATAATTCACCCCTCCACTTT. It specifies CASSATGSNNSPLHF. V usage is TRBV9 and J usage is TRBJ1-6, with a weak D call TRBD1 (6 bases). V lost 3 bases, J lost 5 bases, and 12 bases lay in between. Germline CDR1 is SGDLS and CDR2 is YYNGEE. The CDR3 is 15 amino acids.

The chain uses TRBV4-2 and TRBJ2-3; 7 bases map to TRBD2. Per the germline V gene, CDR1 is LGHNA and CDR2 is YNFKEQ. Losses at the gene ends were 4 bases for V and 3 bases for J; bases not matched to a gene: 16. The CDR3 runs to 18 residues. The CDR3 nucleotides read TGTGCCAGCAGCCGACTAATAATGACTAGCAGACAAACAGATACGCAGTATTTT. Translation: CASSRLIMTSRQTDTQYF.

By sample fraction, this clone is large. Other DNA sequences of this sample code for an identical CDR3. V and J are TRBV4-3 and TRBJ2-7; D is uncertain. The V gene's germline CDR1 is LGHNA and CDR2 YSLEER. V lost 1 base, J lost 3 bases, and 7 bases lay in between. CDR3 length: 13 amino acids. CDR3 DNA sequence: TGCGCCAGCAGCCAAGGTCTAGACTACGAGCAGTACTTC. Its protein product is CASSQGLDYEQYF.

The chain links TRBV19 to TRBJ2-7; TRBD2 matches at 12 bases. The CDR3 totals 14 residues. V shed 4 bases and J 4 bases; nucleotides not matched to a gene: 2. Per the germline V gene, CDR1 is LNHDA and CDR2 is SQIVND (reference sequence). CDR3 loop: CASSKLAGGYEQYF. CDR3 DNA sequence: TGTGCCAGTAGTAAACTAGCGGGAGGTTACGAGCAGTACTTC.

With respect to this clone: An end of the junction differs from the germline gene, which may be a read error. This CDR3 reads CASSSRQNSNEKPFF. CDR3 nucleotide sequence: TGTGCCAGCAGTTCGAGACAGAACTCTAATGAAAAACCGTTTTTT. The genes are TRBV5-5 and TRBJ1-4, with a possible D match to TRBD1 (5 bases). CDR1 and CDR2 (germline): SGHKS, YYEKEE (reference sequence). The CDR3 is 15 amino acids. Full variable domain (missing parts from reference TRBV5-5 and TRBJ1-4): DAGVTQSPTHLIKTRGQQVTLRCSPISGHKSVSWYQQVLGQGPQFIFQYYEKEERGRGNFPDRFSARQFPNYSSELNVNALLLGDSALYLCASSSRQNSNEKPFFGSGTQLSVL.

The V gene is TRBV7-3, the J gene TRBJ2-3, with D tentatively TRBD1 (6 bases). V lost 5 bases to trimming and J lost 7 bases, with 13 bases between them. This CDR3 has 13 residues. The germline CDR1 and CDR2 sequences are SGHTA and FQGTGA. DNA for the CDR3: TGTGCCAGCAGCCTCAGCCAGGGGAATACGCAGTATTTT. This translates into CASSLSQGNTQYF. Supplemented by reference TRBV7-3 and TRBJ2-3, the full variable domain reads GAGVSQTPSNKVTEKGKYVELRCDPISGHTALYWYRQSLGQGPEFLIYFQGTGAADDSGLPNDRFFAVRPEGSVSTLKIQRTERGDSAVYLCASSLSQGNTQYFGPGTRLTVL.

This chain uses TRBV11-2 with TRBJ2-7; 12 nucleotides match TRBD2. This CDR3 region has 15 residues. Trimming took 5 bases from V and 2 from J; bases not matched to a gene: 4. Germline V CDR1 and CDR2: SGHAT, FQNNGV. The CDR3 DNA sequence: TGTGCCAGCAGCGCACTAGCGGGAGGAGCCTACGAGCAGTACTTC. Its protein is CASSALAGGAYEQYF.

This sequence joins TRBV27 and TRBJ1-6; TRBD1 aligns across 10 bases. The CDR3 spans 16 residues. The germline V gene encodes CDR1 MNHEY and CDR2 SMNVEV (reference sequence). With V trimmed by 5 bases and J by 5 bases, 6 bases remained unmatched. CDR3 residues: CASSLGTGANNSPLHF. In DNA, the CDR3 is TGTGCCAGCAGTCTCGGGACAGGGGCCAATAATTCACCCCTCCACTTT.

The chain is built from TRBV7-9 and TRBJ1-6; no clear D. V was cut by 5 bases and J by 8 bases, with 7 bases left in between. The CDR3 extends over 12 amino acids. Germline CDR1 and CDR2: SEHNR and FQNEAQ (reference sequence). The CDR3 loop is CASSPIDSPLHF. In nucleotides, the CDR3 is TGTGCCAGCAGCCCAATTGATTCACCCCTCCACTTT.

This chain uses TRBV29-1 with TRBJ2-3; 11 nucleotides agree with TRBD2. V was pared by 0 bases and J by 1 base, with 3 bases of the junction left unmatched. Germline assignment: CDR1 SQVTM and CDR2 ANQGSEA. The CDR3 extends over 16 amino acids. The CDR3 spells CSVEEGLAVGTDTQYF. DNA of the CDR3: TGCAGCGTTGAAGAGGGACTAGCGGTCGGCACAGATACGCAGTATTTT.

The rearrangement joins TRBV16 to TRBJ2-2, with D unresolved. V gave up 4 bases and J gave up 2 bases, with 8 bases separating them. Germline loops: CDR1 KGHSY, CDR2 FQNENV. The CDR3 is 14 amino acids. CDR3 in amino acids: CASSLHSNTGELFF. CDR3 DNA: TGTGCCAGCAGCCTTCACTCTAACACCGGGGAGCTGTTTTTT.

The genes are TRBV2 and TRBJ2-1; D gene uncertain. CDR1 is SNHLY, CDR2 FYNNEI, per germline. This CDR3 has 15 residues. V was shortened by 4 bases and J by 0 bases, with 10 bases between the two germline ends. CDR3 amino acids: CASSGGIRSYNEQFF. CDR3 coding DNA: TGTGCCAGCAGTGGAGGCATCCGCTCCTACAATGAGCAGTTCTTC. The variable domain in full, completed from reference TRBV2 and TRBJ2-1, reads EPEVTQTPSHQVTQMGQEVILRCVPISNHLYFYWYRQILGQKVEFLVSFYNNEISEKSEIFDDQFSVERPDGSNFTLKIRSTKLEDSAMYFCASSGGIRSYNEQFFGPGTRLTVL.

This chain connects TRBV24-1 to TRBJ2-5, with 7 bases fitting TRBD1. The CDR3 length is 16 residues. With V trimmed by 0 bases and J by 5 bases, 8 bases remained unmatched. The germline V gene encodes CDR1 KGHDR and CDR2 SFDVKD. CDR3 DNA sequence: TGTGCCACCAGTGATTTGACAGGGGCTGCCGGGGAGACCCAGTACTTC. It translates to CATSDLTGAAGETQYF.

The rearrangement uses TRBV19 and TRBJ1-2, with 10 bases matching TRBD1. With V trimmed by 10 bases and J by 3 bases, 5 bases remained unmatched. Germline V gives CDR1 LNHDA, CDR2 SQIVND (reference sequence). The CDR3 length is 13 residues. The CDR3 DNA reads as TGTGCCACAACGGACAGGGGGGACTATGGCTACACCTTC. Amino acids: CATTDRGDYGYTF. The full variable domain, in which reference TRBV19 and TRBJ1-2 provide the parts outside the CDR3, is DGGITQSPKYLFRKEGQNVTLSCEQNLNHDAMYWYRQDPGQGLRLIYYSQIVNDFQKGDIAEGYSVSREKKESFPLTVTSAQKNPTAFYLCATTDRGDYGYTFGSGTRLTVV.

Remarks on this clone: Other DNA sequences from this sample encode an identical CDR3 as well. The chain employs TRBV7-3 and TRBJ1-1, with D possibly matching TRBD1 (5 bases). Germline V lookup: CDR1 SGHTA, CDR2 FQGTGA. The CDR3 is made up of 13 amino acids. V shed 2 bases and J shed 5 bases, with 9 bases lying between them. The CDR3, as DNA: TGTGCCAGCAGCTTAGGGGCTGGGACTGAAGCTTTCTTT. Its translation is CASSLGAGTEAFF.

The chain links TRBV7-3 to TRBJ2-1; 7 positions agree with TRBD2. Germline CDR1 reads SGHTA; CDR2 reads FQGTGA. The length of the CDR3 is 17 residues. The J segment lost 5 bases and the V segment lost 4 bases, leaving 14 bases of the junction unmatched. The CDR3 protein is CASSSPIGGAGDNEQFF. The CDR3 DNA sequence: TGTGCCAGCAGCTCCCCCATTGGCGGGGCGGGGGACAATGAGCAGTTCTTC.

This clone has more than one count but fewer than ten. The genes are TRBV19 and TRBJ1-2; D gene ambiguous. The CDR3 has 15 amino acids. V was pared by 4 bases and J by 3 bases, with 15 bases between. Germline CDR1 and CDR2: LNHDA and SQIVND (reference sequence). CDR3 DNA sequence: TGTGCCAGTAGTACGTACGGACGGGAATACTATGGCTACACCTTC. Its translation: CASSTYGREYYGYTF.

This clone occurred once. This chain connects TRBV5-8 to TRBJ2-5; D is perhaps TRBD2 (6 bases). The CDR3 is made up of 14 amino acids. Per germline, CDR1 SGHTS and CDR2 YDEGEE. V dropped 4 bases and J dropped 1 base, with 11 bases sitting between them. This chain's CDR3 is CASSPLGGQETQYF. The DNA of the CDR3 is TGTGCCAGCAGCCCCTTGGGGGGCCAAGAGACCCAGTACTTC.

V is TRBV9 and J is TRBJ2-5; D possibly corresponds to TRBD2 (6 bases). CDR1 SGDLS and CDR2 YYNGEE come from the germline V gene. Trimming removed 0 bases at V and 7 bases at J, with 16 bases between. The CDR3 length is 15 residues. Here the CDR3 DNA reads TGTGCCAGCAGCGTAGGGAGGAGGGACCAGGGGACCCAGTACTTC. This gives the protein CASSVGRRDQGTQYF.

J is TRBJ1-3 and V is TRBV3-1 (or the pseudogene TRBV3-2), with D tentatively TRBD1 (6 bases). CDR3 length: 18 amino acids. V lost 0 bases and J 0 bases, leaving 15 bases between the germline ends. Germline V gene data show CDR1 as LGHDT and CDR2 as YNNKEL (reference sequence). The CDR3 DNA follows: TGTGCCAGCAGCCAAGACTGGGGGCGTATAGTCTCTGGAAACACCATATATTTT. Translated, it gives CASSQDWGRIVSGNTIYF.

The chain recombines TRBV19 with TRBJ2-1; 7 bases fit TRBD2. V lost 1 base, J lost 8 bases, and 8 bases stayed unmatched. Germline loops: CDR1 LNHDA, CDR2 SQIVND (reference sequence). The CDR3 is 15 amino acids. CDR3 region: CASSIVERGVYEQFF. CDR3 DNA sequence: TGTGCCAGTAGTATAGTTGAGCGGGGAGTGTATGAGCAGTTCTTC.

DNA of the CDR3: TGTGCCAGCAATATAAACAGGGGCGGCACTGAAGCTTTCTTT. Translated: CASNINRGGTEAFF. The chain joins TRBV2 to TRBJ1-1; 7 bases are shared with TRBD1. CDR1 and CDR2 (germline): SNHLY, FYNNEI. After removal of 7 bases from V and 4 bases from J, the junction contained 9 bases not matched to a gene. The CDR3 has 14 amino acids.

A single count supports this clone. The junction departs from the called germline gene at one end, perhaps through a read error. CDR3 DNA sequence: TGTGCCAGCAGCCAAATCGAGACTAGCGGGAGTCTCCATTTC. Amino acids: CASSQIETSGSLHF. This chain uses TRBV3-1 (or the pseudogene TRBV3-2) with TRBJ2-7, with TRBD2 matching over 12 bases. The CDR3 runs 14 residues. Germline-derived CDR1 and CDR2 are LGHDT and YNNKEL (reference sequence).

This clone was seen a few times. The chain carries TRBV10-3 and TRBJ1-5, with D perhaps TRBD1 (5 bases). CDR3 size: 13 residues. Trimming removed 0 bases at V and 7 bases at J, with 7 bases between. Germline loops: CDR1 ENHRY, CDR2 SYGVKD. The CDR3 here is CAISESTEQPQHF. The CDR3 DNA reads TGTGCCATCAGTGAGTCGACAGAGCAGCCCCAGCATTTT.

This clone has a handful of counts. The chain couples TRBV6-5 to TRBJ2-1; perhaps TRBD2 as D (5 bases). Germline V CDR1 and CDR2: MNHEY, SVGAGI. V dropped 4 bases and J dropped 5 bases, with 18 bases sitting between them. The CDR3 is 16 amino acids. CDR3 DNA sequence: TGTGCCAGCAGTTCCATAGACTATGGTTCGGACAATGAGCAGTTCTTC. Its protein product is CASSSIDYGSDNEQFF.

The rearrangement links TRBV9 to TRBJ2-5; 9 bases are a match to TRBD2. This CDR3 has 18 amino acids. V shed 0 bases, J shed 4 bases, and the junction held 13 bases outside the gene matches. Germline V gene sequence: CDR1 SGDLS, CDR2 YYNGEE. The DNA of the CDR3 is TGTGCCAGCAGCGTAGAGTCAAGTCTAGCGGGAATAGGAGAGACCCAGTACTTC. It translates to CASSVESSLAGIGETQYF.

The V and J genes are TRBV30 and TRBJ2-2; 7 bases line up with TRBD2. With 5 bases clipped from V and 1 base from J, the junction kept 7 bases outside the gene matches. Germline lookup yields CDR1 GTSNPN and CDR2 SVGIG (reference sequence). The CDR3 contains 15 residues. Here the CDR3 reads CAWQEGTKNTGELFF. CDR3 DNA: TGTGCCTGGCAGGAAGGGACTAAGAACACCGGGGAGCTGTTTTTT.

This chain links TRBV5-1 with TRBJ1-1, with 8 bases aligning to TRBD1. CDR1 and CDR2 from the germline V gene are SGHRS and YFSETQ. Germline trimming cut 0 bases from V and 4 bases from J; bases unmatched to any gene: 2. The CDR3 has 14 residues. Here the CDR3 DNA reads TGCGCCAGCAGCTTGGCCACAGGGGGCACTGAAGCTTTCTTT. Protein: CASSLATGGTEAFF. The whole variable domain, filled in from reference TRBV5-1 and TRBJ1-1, reads KAGVTQTPRYLIKTRGQQVTLSCSPISGHRSVSWYQQTPGQGLQFLFEYFSETQRNKGNFPGRFSGRQFSNSRSEMNVSTLELGDSALYLCASSLATGGTEAFFGQGTRLTVV.

The chain has TRBV5-1 and TRBJ1-1, with 7 bases fitting TRBD1. V lost 3 bases to trimming and J lost 1 base; unmatched junction nucleotides: 3. The germline gives CDR1 SGHRS, CDR2 YFSETQ. The CDR3 has 14 amino acids. DNA for the CDR3: TGCGCCAGCAGCTGGGGGACAGAGAACACTGAAGCTTTCTTT. It encodes CASSWGTENTEAFF.

V gene TRBV5-4 combines with J gene TRBJ2-2; 12 nucleotides align to TRBD1. The CDR3 is 15 amino acids. Germline values: CDR1 SGHNT, CDR2 YYREEE (reference sequence). The V and J ends lost 3 bases and 7 bases, in that order; junction bases with no gene match: 4. The CDR3 region is CASSWDRGQVGELFF. The CDR3 DNA follows: TGTGCCAGCAGCTGGGACAGGGGGCAGGTCGGGGAGCTGTTTTTT. Full variable domain (rest looked up from reference TRBV5-4 and TRBJ2-2): ETGVTQSPTHLIKTRGQQVTLRCSSQSGHNTVSWYQQALGQGPQFIFQYYREEENGRGNFPPRFSGLQFPNYSSELNVNALELDDSALYLCASSWDRGQVGELFFGEGSRLTVL.

This clone was detected only a few times. The chain links TRBV28 to TRBJ1-5, with 9 bases that match TRBD1. In germline, CDR1 is MDHEN, CDR2 SYDVKM. The length of the CDR3 is 15 residues. Trimming removed 4 bases from V and 5 bases from J; junction bases left unmatched: 6. CDR3 DNA sequence: TGTGCCAGCAGTTCAACCGGGACAGGGTATCAGCCCCAGCATTTT. The encoded protein is CASSSTGTGYQPQHF.